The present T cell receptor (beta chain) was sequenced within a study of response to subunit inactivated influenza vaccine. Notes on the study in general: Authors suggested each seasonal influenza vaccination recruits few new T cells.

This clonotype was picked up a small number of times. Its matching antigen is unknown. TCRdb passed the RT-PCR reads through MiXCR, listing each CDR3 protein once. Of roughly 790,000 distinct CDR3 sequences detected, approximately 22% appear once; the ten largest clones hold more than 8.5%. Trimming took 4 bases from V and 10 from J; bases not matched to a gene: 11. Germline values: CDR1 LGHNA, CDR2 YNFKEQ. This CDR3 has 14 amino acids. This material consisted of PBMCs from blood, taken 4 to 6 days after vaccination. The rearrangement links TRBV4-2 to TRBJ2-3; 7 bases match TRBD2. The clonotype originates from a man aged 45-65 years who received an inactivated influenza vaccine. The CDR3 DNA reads TGTGCCAGCAGCCCTGGACTAGACTCGCGTTCGCAGTATTTT. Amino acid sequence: CASSPGLDSRSQYF.